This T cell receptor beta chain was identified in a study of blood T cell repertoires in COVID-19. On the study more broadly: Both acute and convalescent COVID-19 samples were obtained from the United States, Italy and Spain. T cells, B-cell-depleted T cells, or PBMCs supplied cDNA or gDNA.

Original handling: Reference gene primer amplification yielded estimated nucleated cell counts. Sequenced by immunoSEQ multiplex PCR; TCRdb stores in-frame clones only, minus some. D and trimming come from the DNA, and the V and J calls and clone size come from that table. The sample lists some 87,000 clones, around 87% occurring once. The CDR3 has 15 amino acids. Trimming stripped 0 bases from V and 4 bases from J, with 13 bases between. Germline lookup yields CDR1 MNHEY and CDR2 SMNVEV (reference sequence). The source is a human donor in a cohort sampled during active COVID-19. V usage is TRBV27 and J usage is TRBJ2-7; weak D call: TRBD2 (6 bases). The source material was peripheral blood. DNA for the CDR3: TGTGCCAGCAGTTTATCGGGACTGGGGGAATACGAGCAGTACTTC. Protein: CASSLSGLGEYEQYF.